Presented here are 17 T cell receptor beta chains from one specimen sequenced in a study of breast tumors, draining lymph nodes, adjacent tissues. Breast cancer patients provided tissue from their axillary draining lymph nodes. TCRdb used MiXCR to reprocess the multiplex PCR reads, holding one entry per CDR3 protein. Among 150,000 to 250,000 distinct CDR3 sequences, roughly 31% were seen once, and the ten largest hold roughly 4.3%. The sample was axillary lymph node tissue. The receptors were gathered from a female donor with breast cancer. Some clones in this sample may be carry-over from other donors' samples.

In its sample, this clonotype was seen many times. The genes are TRBV13 and TRBJ2-7; D is ambiguous. V dropped 5 bases and J dropped 5 bases, with 13 bases sitting between them. The CDR3 consists of 13 residues. CDR1 PRHDT and CDR2 FYEKMQ come from the germline V gene (reference sequence). Here the CDR3 DNA reads TGTGCCAGCAGCCTCCTGCCTCACGACGAGCAGTACTTC. Translated, it gives CASSLLPHDEQYF. Full variable domain (remainder filled in from reference TRBV13 and TRBJ2-7): AAGVIQSPRHLIKEKRETATLKCYPIPRHDTVYWYQQGPGQDPQFLISFYEKMQSDKGSIPDRFSAQQFSDYHSELNMSSLELGDSALYFCASSLLPHDEQYFGPGTRLTVT.

This clonotype was detected ten times or more. The CDR3 DNA reads TGTGCCAGCAGCTTACGTGGACTAGCGAACAATGAGCAGTTCTTC. This encodes CASSLRGLANNEQFF. This chain connects TRBV7-9 to TRBJ2-1, with 9 bases fitting TRBD2. V shed 2 bases and J 5 bases; nucleotides not matched to a gene: 4. The germline CDR1 and CDR2 sequences are SEHNR and FQNEAQ (reference sequence). CDR3 size: 15 residues.

The chain joins TRBV15 to TRBJ2-7; TRBD2 agrees at 8 bases. CDR1 LNHNV and CDR2 YYDKDF come from the germline V gene (reference sequence). The CDR3 spans 16 residues. The trim removed 1 base at V and 6 bases at J, leaving 11 bases unmatched. The CDR3: CATSRGSAGAGGEQYF. For the CDR3, the DNA is TGTGCCACCAGCAGAGGGTCGGCAGGGGCGGGGGGCGAGCAGTACTTC.

This clonotype was seen ten or more times. The J gene is TRBJ2-7, the V gene TRBV12-3 or TRBV12-4; D gene ambiguous. V was pared by 7 bases and J by 3 bases, with 10 bases between. The CDR3 is made up of 12 amino acids. Here the CDR3 reads CASTLGGYEQYF. The CDR3 nucleotides read TGTGCCAGCACTCTAGGCGGCTACGAGCAGTACTTC.

This clonotype has ten or more counts. V gene TRBV7-3 combines with J gene TRBJ2-5, with a weak D call TRBD2 (5 bases). The CDR3 has 14 residues. Trimming shortened V by 1 base and J by 1 base, and 7 bases separated the two germline ends. Germline-derived CDR1 and CDR2 are SGHTA and FQGTGA. The CDR3 loop is CASSLSGFQETQYF. The CDR3, as DNA: TGTGCCAGCAGCTTAAGCGGGTTCCAAGAGACCCAGTACTTC.

J is TRBJ2-3 and V is TRBV20-1; TRBD2 matches at 11 bases. Germline trimming cut 3 bases from V and 6 bases from J; bases unmatched to any gene: 8. The germline V gene encodes CDR1 DFQATT and CDR2 SNEGSKA (reference sequence). The CDR3 is 15 amino acids. CDR3 sequence: CSASPGTSGADTQYF. The CDR3 nucleotides are TGCAGTGCTAGTCCCGGGACTAGCGGCGCGGATACGCAGTATTTT.

The table lists this clonotype with many counts. The chain has TRBV7-3 and TRBJ2-1; 9 bases are a match to TRBD2. Per germline, CDR1 SGHTA and CDR2 FQGTGA. V lost 2 bases, J lost 7 bases, and 3 bases stayed unmatched. The CDR3 runs to 14 residues. CDR3 residues: CASSLAGGGNEQFF. The CDR3 DNA follows: TGTGCCAGCAGCTTAGCGGGAGGGGGAAATGAGCAGTTCTTC.

This clonotype occurred many times. One end of the junction is discordant with germline, which a read error may explain. The chain uses TRBV2 and TRBJ1-2; 7 bases map to TRBD1. The CDR3 covers 14 residues. Germline CDR1 SNHLY, CDR2 FYNNEI. The CDR3 is CAISRQGANYGYTF. The CDR3 bases are TGTGCCATCAGTCGACAGGGAGCTAACTATGGCTACACCTTC.

This clonotype was counted ten times or more. The chain employs TRBV7-2 and TRBJ2-7; D is perhaps TRBD1 or TRBD2 (6 bases each). Per the germline V gene, CDR1 is SGHTA and CDR2 is FQGNSA. V gave up 5 bases and J gave up 7 bases, with 12 bases separating them. The CDR3 consists of 12 residues. The CDR3 nucleotides are TGTGCCAGCAGCCTCACAGGGAGGGAGCAGTACTTC. Translating it yields CASSLTGREQYF.

The sample holds many counts of this clonotype. The chain joins TRBV29-1 to TRBJ2-5; D is unresolved. The V gene lost 5 bases and the J gene lost 2 bases, with 9 bases spanning the gap. The CDR3 covers 12 residues. Germline-derived CDR1 and CDR2 are SQVTM and ANQGSEA. The CDR3 DNA reads TGCAGCGTTATCGTAGATCAAGAGACCCAGTACTTC. Its translation is CSVIVDQETQYF.

This clonotype was found many times. This chain joins TRBV20-1 and TRBJ2-1; TRBD2 agrees at 8 bases. CDR3 length: 12 amino acids. Per germline, CDR1 DFQATT and CDR2 SNEGSKA (reference sequence). The CDR3 DNA reads as TGCAGCGCGGGGGGCCGGTTCAATGAGCAGTTCTTC. Translating gives CSAGGRFNEQFF.

This clonotype was seen many times. V gene TRBV6-5 combines with J gene TRBJ1-2, with 9 bases that match TRBD1. CDR3 length equals 15 residues. Germline V lookup: CDR1 MNHEY, CDR2 SVGAGI. Unmatched junction bases numbered 9, after V lost 2 bases and J lost 8 bases. CDR3: CASSYPGTGIRGYTF. The CDR3 DNA sequence: TGTGCCAGCAGTTACCCCGGGACAGGGATTCGGGGCTACACCTTC.

This clonotype occurred many times. The J gene is TRBJ1-5, the V gene TRBV6-1; no definite D call. V lost 6 bases, J lost 0 bases, and 9 bases lay in between. CDR1 and CDR2 from the germline V gene are MNHNS and SASEGT. This CDR3 comprises 14 residues. Written as DNA, the CDR3 is TGTGCCAGCAGGAATCCACCTAGCAATCAGCCCCAGCATTTT. This translates into CASRNPPSNQPQHF.

This clonotype was detected ten times or more. The rearrangement uses TRBV4-2 and TRBJ1-5; unclear D gene. Germline-derived CDR1 and CDR2 are LGHNA and YNFKEQ. The ends were cut back, 1 base at V and 6 bases at J, with 7 bases in the middle. The CDR3 extends over 13 amino acids. This CDR3 is CASSQGFIQPQHF. In DNA, the CDR3 is TGTGCCAGCAGCCAAGGTTTCATTCAGCCCCAGCATTTT.

The sample holds one count of this clonotype. Germline is not matched at one junction end, which may reflect a read error. The CDR3 protein is CAIRDNYEQHF. In DNA form, the CDR3 reads TGTGCCATCAGAGATAACTACGAGCAGCACTTC. The rearrangement uses TRBV10-3 and TRBJ2-7; D unclear. Germline V lookup: CDR1 ENHRY, CDR2 SYGVKD. This CDR3 region has 11 residues.

In regard to this clonotype: This CDR3 is missing its conserved last phenylalanine or tryptophan, likely due to a read error. The chain employs TRBV20-1 and TRBJ1-2; 8 positions match TRBD1. Germline CDR1 reads DFQATT; CDR2 reads SNEGSKA (reference sequence). Losses at the gene ends were 2 bases for V and 5 bases for J; bases not matched to a gene: 7. The CDR3 has 14 amino acids. The CDR3 coding sequence is TGCAGTGCTAGATCCGGACAGGGCGGTTATGGCTACACCTCC. Translated, it gives CSARSGQGGYGYTS.

The chain couples TRBV6-2 or TRBV6-3 to TRBJ2-2; D is unclear. CDR1 is MNHEY, CDR2 SVGEGT, per germline. The CDR3 contains 15 residues. Trimming cost V 6 bases and J 5 bases, with 16 bases left between them. The CDR3 spells CASRPAGRNTGELFF. CDR3 in DNA: TGTGCCAGCAGACCGGCAGGTCGTAATACCGGGGAGCTGTTTTTT.